The clone carrying this T cell receptor beta chain has just one count. Its antigen is unknown. This same CDR3 is encoded by further DNA sequences in the sample. PCR employed 60 Vbeta and 13 Jbeta primers. The repertoire was sequenced with immunoSEQ multiplex PCR; TCRdb's copy has only in-frame clones and lacks some. Of 160,000 or so clones listed, roughly 80% were seen once; the top ten hold around 6.7%. The data stem from a study of cytomegalovirus exposure and HLA in healthy donors. Study-wide points: Within the data, a cluster of highly shared sequence variants was likely a sequencing artifact. There were some V segments, including TRBV6-2 and TRBV6-3, excluded as indistinguishable. The classifier was said to identify cytomegalovirus status with high specificity and sensitivity.

CDR3 length equals 12 residues. Trimming shortened V by 4 bases and J by 9 bases, and 11 bases separated the two germline ends. Germline V gene lookup returns CDR1 MNHEY and CDR2 SMNVEV (reference sequence). The sample comprised PBMCs. This TCR derives from a woman aged 25 to 45 in good health and CMV-seropositive. The genes are TRBV27 and TRBJ2-3; D possibly corresponds to TRBD2 (6 bases). CDR3 protein: CASSSDYGTQYF. In nucleotides, the CDR3 is TGTGCCAGCAGTTCGGACTATGGCACGCAGTATTTT.